The entry below describes one TCR beta chain. The antigen this receptor binds is unknown. There are no base qualities to consult, and no much larger clone falls within one base. Repertoires were sampled repeatedly over the course of chemoradiotherapy so that clonal expansion in the tumor microenvironment could be followed. This entry comes from a study of chemoradiotherapy in HPV16-positive cancers (dated by TCRdb to between 2021 and 2024). Some background on the complete study: Functional T-cell assays on cells from a couple of HPV16-positive patients defined candidate HPV-specific T-cell clones and common TCR motifs. Whether T-cell immunity against the HPV oncoproteins E6 and E7 changes during chemoradiotherapy and whether survival is affected by this immunity were examined in the study. The candidate HPV-specific TCRs and motifs were subsequently tracked in TCR repertoires obtained from fewer than 95 patients with HPV-related cancers. What the study reported, not specific to this receptor: The functional definition of HPV-specific T cells was derived from only two HPV16-positive patients, and the survival association was reported for HPV16-positive patients. Expansion of candidate HPV-specific clones and E7-related TCR motifs was observed in the tumor microenvironment during treatment, whereas no such expansion was observed for non-HPV-specific T cells. In HPV16-positive patients, expansion of HPV-responsive T cells during chemoradiotherapy was found to be associated with improved recurrence-free survival.

Taken from the germline V gene, the CDR1 and CDR2 loops are SGHVS and FQNEAQ. Measured from the cysteine to the phenylalanine, the CDR3 is 16 residues long. Just CDR3 DNA is preserved here, 48 bases in frame from base 1. The germline V and J ends show losses of 5 bases and 3 bases respectively, and no gene match explains 8 bases of the junction. To prepare the library, the immunoSEQ multiplex PCR assay was applied. In its TCRdb copy, this immuneACCESS table keeps in-frame sequences only and misses some clones. Where compared with another copy, unresolved V genes explain less than half of these, and the others have no known cause. This sample holds over 30,000 clones; about four fifths were observed only once. The top ten constitute 3.5% to 4% of the sample.

The receptor comes from a human donor with HPV-associated anogenital cancer. The specimen comprised blood, sampled from a patient who underwent chemoradiotherapy. The chain is encoded by TRBV7-8 joined to TRBJ1-5, and TRBD1 matches 9 of the central bases. The nucleotide sequence is TGTGCCAGCAGCCGCTCGGGACAGGGCTTCAATCAGCCCCAGCATTTT. This encodes CASSRSGQGFNQPQHF.